This TCR beta chain was documented in a study of blood T cells in healthy people across ages. The study's findings and limits: Leaving the PBMCs unsorted stopped any conclusive comparison of naive versus antigen-experienced cells.

The V gene's germline CDR1 is WNHNN and CDR2 SYGVQD (reference sequence). The CDR3 is made up of 13 amino acids. V lost 3 bases to trimming and J lost 11 bases; unmatched junction nucleotides: 9. Using a J-beta primer mix together with a sample-barcoded 5' primer, a second PCR was run for roughly 7 to 12 cycles. Each cDNA molecule was tagged by a template-switch adaptor with 12 random nucleotides. All samples gave at least 2.5 million CDR3-containing paired-end reads. TCRdb reanalysed the 5' RACE reads using MiXCR and keeps one entry per CDR3 protein. The data contain 1.4 million to 1.5 million distinct CDR3 sequences, roughly 45% of them singletons. This clonotype has a single count. Antigen: not known. The donors, aged about 6 to 100, were healthy Caucasians from Russia.

This chain connects TRBV10-1 to TRBJ2-5, with 7 bases fitting TRBD1. The source of this sequence is a woman younger than 30 in good health. Material: blood. The CDR3 sequence is CASSDLYRGIQYF. CDR3 bases: TGCGCCAGCAGTGACCTCTACAGGGGAATTCAGTACTTC.